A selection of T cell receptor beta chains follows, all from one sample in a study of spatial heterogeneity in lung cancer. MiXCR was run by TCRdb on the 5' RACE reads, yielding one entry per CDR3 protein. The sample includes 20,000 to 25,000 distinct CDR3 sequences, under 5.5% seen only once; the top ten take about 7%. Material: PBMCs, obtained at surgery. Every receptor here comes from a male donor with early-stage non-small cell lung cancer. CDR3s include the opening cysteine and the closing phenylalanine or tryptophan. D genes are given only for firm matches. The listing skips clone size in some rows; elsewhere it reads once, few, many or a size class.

CASSPQRRNTGELFF | TGTGCCAGCAGTCCCCAGCGTCGGAACACCGGGGAGCTGTTTTTT | many | TRBV6-2/TRBV6-3 | - | TRBJ2-2
CASSSNRGSNEKLFF | TGTGCCAGCAGCTCTAACAGGGGGTCTAATGAAAAACTGTTTTTT | - | TRBV7-8 | TRBD1 | TRBJ1-4
CATSSRGSGANVLTF | TGTGCCACCAGCTCGAGGGGCTCCGGGGCCAACGTCCTGACTTTC | many | TRBV15 | - | TRBJ2-6
CSAYWGTSGRTGELFF | TGCAGTGCTTACTGGGGCACTAGCGGGCGCACCGGGGAGCTGTTTTTT | few | TRBV20-1 | TRBD2 | TRBJ2-2
CASSLKAKGEQYF | TGTGCCAGCAGCTTAAAGGCAAAGGGCGAGCAGTACTTC | many | TRBV7-9 | - | TRBJ2-7
CASSLAVSGSARYTF | TGCGCCAGCAGCTTGGCCGTTTCGGGGTCCGCCCGCTACACCTTC | many | TRBV5-1 | - | TRBJ1-2
CASSLKSSGNTIYF | TGTGCCAGTAGTCTGAAGAGCTCTGGAAACACCATATATTTT | many | TRBV19 | - | TRBJ1-3
CASTKLTEGAGSYNEQFF | TGTGCCAGCACCAAATTGACCGAGGGTGCGGGATCCTACAATGAGCAGTTCTTC | many | TRBV27 | - | TRBJ2-1
CASSWTLSNQPQHF | TGTGCCAGCAGCTGGACACTTAGCAATCAGCCCCAGCATTTT | medium-sized | TRBV7-2 | - | TRBJ1-5
CSVDREIGTDTQYF | TGCAGCGTCGACAGGGAAATCGGCACAGATACGCAGTATTTT | medium-sized | TRBV29-1 | TRBD1 | TRBJ2-3
CASSVGSSNTQYF | TGTGCCAGCAGCGTAGGGAGTTCAAATACGCAGTATTTT | medium-sized | TRBV9 | - | TRBJ2-3
CASHKRDYEQYF | TGTGCCAGCCATAAGAGAGACTACGAGCAGTACTTC | - | TRBV27 | - | TRBJ2-7
CASSLRTVNSPLHF | TGTGCCAGCAGTCTTCGGACAGTTAATTCACCCCTCCACTTT | - | TRBV12-3/TRBV12-4 | - | TRBJ1-6
CASRDFYYGYTF | TGTGCCAGCAGGGACTTTTACTATGGCTACACCTTC | many | TRBV9 | - | TRBJ1-2
CATTNGGQPQHF | TGTGCCACCACAAATGGGGGTCAGCCCCAGCATTTT | many | TRBV28 | - | TRBJ1-5
CSARSPSYEQYF | TGCAGTGCCCGGAGTCCTAGCTACGAGCAGTACTTC | many | TRBV20-1 | - | TRBJ2-7
CASRGTGKTQYF | TGTGCAAGCAGGGGGACGGGAAAGACCCAGTACTTC | - | TRBV6-5 | TRBD1 | TRBJ2-5
CATSEVYTEAFF | TGTGCCACATCGGAGGTCTACACTGAAGCTTTCTTT | many | TRBV2 | - | TRBJ1-1
CASSPPDGTYEQYF | TGTGCCAGCAGTCCACCCGACGGGACCTACGAGCAGTACTTC | many | TRBV28 | - | TRBJ2-7
CSAEPITDTQYF | TGCAGTGCTGAACCTATCACAGATACGCAGTATTTT | many | TRBV20-1 | - | TRBJ2-3
CASSLSASSNQPQHF | TGTGCCAGCAGTTTATCTGCGTCTAGCAATCAGCCCCAGCATTTT | many | TRBV12-3/TRBV12-4 | - | TRBJ1-5
CASSLKGTGYNEQFF | TGTGCCAGCAGTCTCAAGGGGACAGGGTACAATGAGCAGTTCTTC | many | TRBV27 | TRBD1 | TRBJ2-1
CASSPGTGQSYEQYF | TGTGCCAGCAGTCCCGGGACAGGACAATCCTACGAGCAGTACTTC | many | TRBV6-5 | TRBD1 | TRBJ2-7
CASRSGVDNYGYTF | TGTGCCAGCAGGAGTGGGGTAGACAACTATGGCTACACCTTC | many | TRBV7-9 | - | TRBJ1-2
CASSRGQAPNYGYTF | TGTGCCAGCAGTAGGGGACAGGCCCCTAACTATGGCTACACCTTC | many | TRBV6-5 | TRBD1 | TRBJ1-2
CASSYSGRGEKLFF | TGTGCCAGCAGTTACTCAGGCAGGGGGGAAAAACTGTTTTTT | many | TRBV6-6 | TRBD1 | TRBJ1-4
CASTSGTAYNEQFF | TGTGCCAGCACCTCCGGGACAGCCTACAATGAGCAGTTCTTC | - | TRBV12-3/TRBV12-4 | TRBD1 | TRBJ2-1
CASSLFVESSYNEQFF | TGTGCCAGCAGTTTGTTTGTGGAAAGCTCCTACAATGAGCAGTTCTTC | many | TRBV12-3/TRBV12-4 | - | TRBJ2-1
CASSPGLAHNEQFF | TGTGCCAGCAGCCCCGGACTAGCCCACAATGAGCAGTTCTTC | many | TRBV7-3 | TRBD2 | TRBJ2-1
CASLPDANTGELFF | TGTGCCAGCCTCCCAGACGCGAACACCGGGGAGCTGTTTTTT | many | TRBV2 | - | TRBJ2-2
CASSFYGDTDTQYF | TGTGCCAGCAGTTTCTACGGCGACACAGATACGCAGTATTTT | - | TRBV27 | - | TRBJ2-3
CASSPPTSGAAKYF | TGTGCCAGCAGCCCACCGACTAGCGGGGCGGCTAAGTACTTC | few | TRBV7-9 | TRBD2 | TRBJ2-5